This T cell receptor (beta chain) was obtained from a study of cytomegalovirus exposure and HLA in healthy donors (dated by TCRdb to the late 2010s). About the full investigation: According to an earlier analysis of around 600 of the donors, about 179 million T cells yielded roughly 110 million unique TCR beta sequences and approximately 280 Gb of sequence data. An early release that covered fewer than 800 HLA-typed donors contained approximately 300 gigabases of sequencing data and tens of millions of unique TCR sequences. The genetic ancestry cluster associated with self-reported Caucasian donors included 65% to 90% of the approximately 400 genotyped donors. The aim of the study was to test whether cataloging public T cell receptors could identify signatures of past pathogen exposure. The T cell repertoires of under 700 subjects were profiled by immunosequencing and related to cytomegalovirus serostatus. Along with the approximately 700-subject first cohort, a separate validation cohort of around 110 different subjects was used. To predict cytomegalovirus infection status, the study brought together high-throughput TCR immunosequencing, statistical association of individual TCRs with disease status, and machine learning. A later analysis re-analyzed previously published TCR beta repertoires from hundreds of donors and added high-resolution HLA genotyping to study TCR occurrence patterns. Rather than using new phenotypic data, the later analysis identified candidate immune exposures from TCR beta sequences and from how often those sequences occurred across donors. In an earlier analysis of several hundred of the donors, high-throughput TCR beta sequencing was used to judge whether each TCR beta V gene segment behaved as functional or pseudogenic. Donor age, sex, ethnicity and CMV serostatus were compiled together with the repertoire data. A later genetic analysis took genome-wide SNP genotypes for about three fifths of the 666 donors and used that subset as a discovery cohort. Every repertoire in the discovery cohort had been generated on one and the same sequencing platform. HLA typing covered class I and class II loci at four-digit resolution. Typing coverage varied by locus: about 629-630 donors for A, B, C, DRB1 and DQB1; 522 for DQA1; over 600 for DPA1; about 450 for DPB1. A few DR-DQ haplotypes were handled as single units for association and clustering because linkage in the cohort was strong. Across roughly 420 genotyped donors of the cohort, an average of 235,054 unique TCR beta nucleotide sequences per donor were sequenced, and roughly 18% of those sequences were non-productive.

The full study reports these points: According to the authors, the approach could potentially be generalized to other disease states and immunological phenotypes. The presence/absence analyses assumed that sequencing depth was roughly uniform across donors, and that assumption may not be true. A later analysis found that TCR association rates varied across HLA loci, with DRB1 alleles showing the most associated TCRs and HLA-C alleles the fewest. A later genetic analysis associated a missense DCLRE1C variant with V-gene and J-gene trimming of TCR beta chains, and an independent cohort replicated the association. The classifier was reported to diagnose cytomegalovirus status with high specificity and sensitivity in both the original cohort and the validation cohort. Because counts were too low, about 17 rarely observed V segments, including chromosome 9 orphons, were excluded from the earlier analysis of around 590 of the donors. According to a later analysis, parvovirus B19, influenza, CMV and Epstein-Barr virus appeared linked to several top co-occurrence clusters. At a false discovery rate of 0.05, a later analysis linked under 20,000 TCR beta sequences to specific HLA alleles. A later analysis found that HLA-associated TCR beta chains were more clonally expanded and had lower generation probabilities than equally common non-associated chains. In a later analysis, most CMV-associated TCR beta chains were found to appear HLA-restricted, with HLA associations seemingly driven largely by CMV exposure. Assigning TCR associations to individual alleles was difficult when HLA alleles, especially DR and DQ, strongly co-occurred. A total of roughly 160 TCR beta chains were listed by the study as associated with cytomegalovirus. Some IMGT-functional V segments, including TRBV6-2 and TRBV6-3, could not be told apart with the 87-base-pair reads, so those segments were excluded. A further reported finding was that TCR beta sequences accurately predicted the HLA-A and HLA-B alleles for most subjects in the first cohort. An earlier analysis of around 540 of the donors showed that most TCR beta V segments appeared in productive rearrangements either about 87% or about 30% of the time, which broadly matched IMGT annotations. A later genetic analysis reported fewer N-insertions in productive TCRs among donors in an Asian-associated ancestry cluster than the approximately 670-donor mean. Most TCR sequences were observed very rarely across donors, whereas some public TCRs were present in many individuals. Correlated functional status among segregating V segments might reflect linkage disequilibrium, but an unknown experimental factor could not be ruled out. A group of highly shared sequence variants was considered likely to be a technical artifact of the sequencing pipeline. Because some donors lacked HLA typing at each locus, the association tests relied only on the typed subset. The cohort was sequenced for TCR beta chains only, and without alpha or paired-chain data the features that could be detected were limited. The only immune exposure information available for the cohort was CMV serostatus. In vitro tests confirmed that a few of the cytomegalovirus-associated TCR beta chains recognize cytomegalovirus antigens.

The CDR3 goes from the cysteine to the phenylalanine over 17 residues. The retained sequence is limited to the CDR3, 51 bases, with the frame set at the first base. The CDR1 and CDR2 encoded by the germline V gene (reference sequence) are LNHNV and YYDKDF. Germline trimming amounts to 2 bases on V and 0 bases on J, with 5 as the count of junction bases outside the gene matches. The method behind the library was the immunoSEQ multiplex PCR assay. For the multiplex PCR, a mixture combining 60 forward primers for TCR Vbeta segments and 13 reverse primers for TCR Jbeta segments was used. Amplification of the CDR3 region of rearranged TCR beta genes was performed with a multiplex PCR assay on genomic DNA. On the Illumina HiSeq System, the amplified TCR beta libraries were sequenced as 87-base-pair reads. On the study's bioinformatics: A later analysis counted tens of millions of unique TCR beta chains across the 640 or so repertoires, and 9 million to 14 million of these chains were shared by at least two donors. A nearest-neighbor algorithm error-corrected the raw reads and collapsed the reads into unique sequences, merging closely related sequences to remove PCR and sequencing errors. V, D and J gene segments were assigned by aligning CDR3 sequences to IMGT reference sequences. For a sequence to be retained, a match of at least six nucleotides was required to both a V gene segment and a J gene segment. A rearrangement counted as productive if the CDR3 had no stop codons and remained in frame with V and J, and every other rearrangement counted as non-productive. Following IMGT convention, CDR3 was defined as the stretch from the second conserved V-encoded cysteine up to the conserved J-encoded phenylalanine. In an earlier analysis of approximately 590 of the donors, sequences lacking an unambiguous match to a single V gene segment were excluded. An earlier analysis of a few hundred of the donors called V segments functional above 56.7% productive rearrangements and segregating when the between-donor standard deviation exceeded 5%. A statistical classification framework was built to diagnose cytomegalovirus status from the catalog of TCR beta chain sequences. In a later analysis, TCR nucleotide sequences were compared against IMGT/GENE-DB human TR gene sequences so that V and J genes could be assigned. The TCRdist pipeline was used in a later analysis to assign CDR3 sequences and most-parsimonious VDJ recombination scenarios. In a later analysis, every TCR beta chain was defined by the combination of its CDR3 amino acid sequence and its V-gene family, and reads without a unique V-gene family were dropped. In a later analysis, fewer than 600 highly shared, low-generation-probability nucleotide sequences were removed to address suspected cross-contamination and a sequencing artifact. In a later analysis, a clonal expansion index was calculated for each public chain from normalized within-repertoire ranks of inferred template counts. A later analysis computed generation probabilities with a VDJ recombination model fitted to out-of-frame rearrangements, and checked the results against IGoR. In a later analysis, TCR-TCR, TCR-HLA and TCR-CMV co-occurrence was scored with hypergeometric tests, and a repertoire-size bias correction was applied to TCR pairs. In a later analysis, false discovery rates were estimated by permuting HLA or CMV assignments 20 times. In a later analysis, co-occurring TCRs were grouped with DBSCAN, and TCRdist sequence similarity was added when clustering was performed within HLA-allele-positive subsets. Repertoires with fewer than 30,000 or more than 120,000 public chains, plus five repertoires with anomalous nucleotide sharing, were excluded from co-occurrence clustering. Imported from immuneACCESS, the table was reduced by TCRdb to in-frame sequences with V and J called. These copies leave out some clones; in studies compared against another copy, an unresolved V gene accounts for under half, and the cause of the remainder is not known. The D gene and trimming were derived from the DNA, and the V and J assignments and clone size from that table. The sample includes 210,000 or so clones, with over 75% observed a single time. The biggest ten clones account for around 1.8% of the sample.

The cohort consisted of 650 to 700 healthy bone marrow donors. At the time of sampling, every cohort member was nominally healthy, though immune exposures that went unrecorded were likely present. The donor tested CMV seronegative, placing the donor among the 300 to 400 seronegative members of the cohort. A peripheral blood sample was provided by each donor, and peripheral blood mononuclear cells were used for TCR beta sequencing. Genomic DNA extraction from the blood cell samples was performed with the Qiagen DNeasy Blood Extraction Kit. Points on this clone: It has no known antigen specificity. Per-nucleotide qualities are absent, and no much larger clonotype sits a single base away.

Here the chain combines TRBV15 and TRBJ2-7; 12 bases in between match TRBD2. The TCR comes from a man between 18 and 35 years old in good health and CMV-seronegative. The sequenced sample consisted of PBMCs. The sequenced DNA: TGTGCCACCAGCAGAACACTAGCGGGGGGTCGCTCCTACGAGCAGTACTTC. It encodes CATSRTLAGGRSYEQYF.